One sample yielded the 20 T cell receptor beta chains listed below, sequenced in a study of T-cell reconstitution after alpha-beta-depleted transplantation in children. TCRbeta library construction was performed incorporating unique molecular identifiers. From the PCR reads, TCRdb called clonotypes with MiXCR, one entry per CDR3 protein. This sample carries about 540,000 distinct CDR3 sequences, approximately 20% of them seen once, and the ten largest clones take over 3%. Sequenced material: PBMCs from the stem cell graft donor, taken from the stem cell graft. These receptor sequences come from a human donor who donated a stem cell graft to a child with acute lymphoblastic leukemia.

The chain recombines TRBV7-8 with TRBJ2-3, with TRBD2 matching over 7 bases. V lost 3 bases to trimming and J lost 0 bases; unmatched junction nucleotides: 6. The CDR3 has 16 residues. Germline V CDR1 and CDR2: SGHVS, FQNEAQ. This CDR3 is CASSFPSGLSTDTQYF. The DNA of the CDR3 is TGTGCCAGCAGCTTCCCTAGCGGACTAAGCACAGATACGCAGTATTTT.

This clonotype was recorded a few times. The V and J genes are TRBV7-9 and TRBJ2-5; D is unclear. In germline, CDR1 is SEHNR, CDR2 FQNEAQ (reference sequence). V dropped 0 bases and J dropped 4 bases, with 12 bases sitting between them. The CDR3 runs 15 residues. CDR3 nucleotides: TGTGCCAGCAGCTTAGCACATCTAAACCTAGAGACCCAGTACTTC. It is translated as CASSLAHLNLETQYF. Variable domain in full (rest from reference TRBV7-9 and TRBJ2-5): DTGVSQNPRHKITKRGQNVTFRCDPISEHNRLYWYRQTLGQGPEFLTYFQNEAQLEKSRLLSDRFSAERPKGSFSTLEIQRTEQGDSAMYLCASSLAHLNLETQYFGPGTRLLVL.

The V gene is TRBV11-2, the J gene TRBJ1-2, with D possibly TRBD1 on 5 matching bases. The CDR3 is 16 residues long. V was clipped by 5 bases and J by 4 bases, with 20 bases between them. Per germline, CDR1 SGHAT and CDR2 FQNNGV. The CDR3 coding sequence is TGTGCCAGCAGCCCCCGTCGACCGGGACGGGCCTATGGCTACACCTTC. Its protein is CASSPRRPGRAYGYTF.

This clonotype was picked up a small number of times. The genes are TRBV7-9 and TRBJ1-2, with a possible D match to TRBD1 (6 bases). V was trimmed by 5 bases and J by 10 bases, leaving 23 bases between them. CDR3 length: 15 residues. The V gene's germline CDR1 is SEHNR and CDR2 FQNEAQ (reference sequence). CDR3 in amino acids: CASSLGGGHLRSYTF. DNA for the CDR3: TGTGCCAGCAGCCTCGGGGGGGGCCACCTTCGATCCTACACCTTC.

This chain joins TRBV20-1 and TRBJ2-1, with 8 bases lining up with TRBD2. The CDR3 contains 16 residues. CDR1 is DFQATT, CDR2 SNEGSKA, per germline (reference sequence). The J segment lost 3 bases and the V segment lost 3 bases, leaving 10 bases of the junction unmatched. The CDR3 DNA is TGCAGTGCTAGCGGGAGGGCCCAGGTCTTCTACAATGAGCAGTTCTTC. Its translation is CSASGRAQVFYNEQFF.

This chain joins TRBV5-6 and TRBJ2-7; D might be TRBD1 (5 bases). Trimming stripped 4 bases from V and 0 bases from J, with 14 bases between. Germline V gene lookup returns CDR1 SGHDT and CDR2 YYEEEE. CDR3 length: 15 residues. DNA for the CDR3: TGTGCCAGCAGCATACAGGTTTTTCCCTCCTACGAGCAGTACTTC. It yields the protein CASSIQVFPSYEQYF.

In the case of this clonotype: The junction and the germline gene differ at one end; a read error may be behind it. This chain connects TRBV4-1 to TRBJ2-1; D is perhaps TRBD2 (5 bases). CDR1 is MGHRA, CDR2 YSYEKL, per germline. The length of the CDR3 is 16 residues. CDR3 in amino acids: CATSQGPGSTYNEQFF. CDR3 DNA sequence: TGCGCCACCAGCCAAGGACCGGGGAGTACCTACAATGAGCAGTTCTTC.

The chain uses TRBV6-5 and TRBJ2-7; D assignment may be TRBD1 or TRBD2 (5 bases each). CDR1 is MNHEY and CDR2 is SVGAGI in the germline V gene. The CDR3 is 16 amino acids. The V end lost 3 bases, the J end lost 2 bases, and 17 bases lay between the germline ends. CDR3 coding DNA: TGTGCCAGCAGTTATTTGGGGGTTGGGGACCCCTACGAGCAGTACTTC. Its protein is CASSYLGVGDPYEQYF.

This chain joins TRBV6-1 and TRBJ1-5; D may be TRBD1 (6 bases). This CDR3 is 15 amino acids long. Germline-derived CDR1 and CDR2 are MNHNS and SASEGT. The V gene lost 6 bases and the J gene lost 4 bases, with 16 bases spanning the gap. CDR3 protein: CASSANRVGNQPQHF. The CDR3 nucleotides read TGTGCCAGCAGCGCGAACAGGGTTGGTAATCAGCCCCAGCATTTT.

This clonotype was seen at least ten times. V gene TRBV5-1 combines with J gene TRBJ2-2; 12 bases fit TRBD2. Trimming cost V 4 bases and J 5 bases; bases outside gene matches: 9. There are 17 residues in the CDR3. Germline V gene sequence: CDR1 SGHRS, CDR2 YFSETQ. The CDR3 is CASSEELGLAGTGELFF. DNA of the CDR3: TGCGCCAGCAGCGAGGAATTAGGACTAGCGGGAACCGGGGAGCTGTTTTTT.

This chain joins TRBV7-9 and TRBJ1-4; D gene unclear. Germline lookup yields CDR1 SEHNR and CDR2 FQNEAQ (reference sequence). V was pared by 5 bases and J by 8 bases, with 9 bases between. CDR3 length: 12 residues. DNA of the CDR3: TGTGCCAGCAGCCCACTTGGCGAAAAACTGTTTTTT. It yields the protein CASSPLGEKLFF.

The CDR3 sequence: CSAQPGQGNQPQHF. Here the CDR3 DNA reads TGCAGTGCTCAGCCGGGACAGGGAAATCAGCCCCAGCATTTT. J is TRBJ1-5 and V is TRBV20-1, with 9 bases aligning to TRBD1. Germline-derived CDR1 and CDR2 are DFQATT and SNEGSKA (reference sequence). The CDR3 length is 14 residues. V trimming: 5 bases; J trimming: 4 bases; junction bases outside the gene matches: 6.

This sequence joins TRBV12-3 or TRBV12-4 and TRBJ1-2; 8 bases align to TRBD1. The CDR3 is made up of 15 amino acids. The trim removed 6 bases at V and 0 bases at J, leaving 6 bases unmatched. CDR3: CASSQWTGSNYGYTF. DNA of the CDR3: TGTGCCAGCAGCCAGTGGACAGGGTCTAACTATGGCTACACCTTC.

This clonotype has a handful of counts. This rearrangement joins TRBV20-1 to TRBJ1-4; D might be TRBD1 (6 bases). The CDR3 totals 14 residues. V was pared by 4 bases and J by 8 bases, with 17 bases between. Germline V gene lookup returns CDR1 DFQATT and CDR2 SNEGSKA (reference sequence). In nucleotides, the CDR3 is TGCAGTGCTAAAGGGGGGGGGATAGGGGAAAAACTGTTTTTT. This encodes CSAKGGGIGEKLFF.

The V gene is TRBV20-1, the J gene TRBJ1-2; no clear D. This CDR3 has 12 residues. Deletions cut 8 bases from V and 2 bases from J, with 12 bases between. The germline CDR1 and CDR2 sequences are DFQATT and SNEGSKA (reference sequence). Here the CDR3 DNA reads TGCAGTCGACTCTGGGAAAACTATGGCTACACCTTC. It codes for CSRLWENYGYTF.

This clonotype was detected only a few times. The V call is TRBV7-2, the J call TRBJ2-1, with TRBD2 matching 10 bases. The junction had 4 bases not matched to a gene; V was cut back by 3 bases and J by 2 bases. The CDR3 spans 16 residues. Germline CDR1 and CDR2: SGHTA and FQGNSA. CDR3 coding DNA: TGTGCCAGCAGCTTCGGACTAGCGGAGCCCTACAATGAGCAGTTCTTC. This codes for CASSFGLAEPYNEQFF.

This clonotype showed up just a few times. This chain connects TRBV9 to TRBJ2-7; 7 bases are a match to TRBD2. The CDR3 sequence is 14 residues long. Germline values: CDR1 SGDLS, CDR2 YYNGEE. The junction had 4 bases not matched to a gene; V was cut back by 0 bases and J by 4 bases. The CDR3 DNA reads TGTGCCAGCAGCGTAGCTTCTAGCGGTTACGAGCAGTACTTC. This sequence encodes CASSVASSGYEQYF.

The rearrangement joins TRBV20-1 to TRBJ2-1; 10 bases are shared with TRBD2. The CDR3 totals 15 residues. V gave up 6 bases and J gave up 7 bases; unmatched junction bases: 12. CDR1 is DFQATT, CDR2 SNEGSKA, per germline (reference sequence). This chain's CDR3 is CSAFRLAGVGNEQFF. DNA for the CDR3: TGCAGTGCATTTCGGCTAGCGGGAGTAGGAAATGAGCAGTTCTTC.

The chain has TRBV12-3 or TRBV12-4 and TRBJ2-3; D gene ambiguous. V lost 2 bases, J lost 5 bases, and 14 bases lay in between. This CDR3 spans 15 amino acids. In DNA, the CDR3 is TGTGCCAGCAGTTTATTGTCTAGTTCAGAAGATACGCAGTATTTT. This translates into CASSLLSSSEDTQYF.

This clonotype was seen a handful of times. The chain joins TRBV29-1 to TRBJ2-2; TRBD1 might be the D (5 bases). V was trimmed by 6 bases and J by 4 bases, leaving 15 bases between them. The germline V gene has CDR1 SQVTM and CDR2 ANQGSEA. CDR3 length: 14 amino acids. The CDR3 DNA follows: TGCAGCGTGGCAGGGTTTTCAGGCACCGGGGAGCTGTTTTTT. Its protein product is CSVAGFSGTGELFF.